This TCR beta chain was obtained from a study of cytomegalovirus exposure and HLA in healthy donors. Study-wide context: In a later analysis, the roughly 130 validation repertoires were reported to have used the same platform as the roughly 730 first-cohort repertoires. Study results and limitations: Most TCR sequences proved rare, with some public TCRs found in many donors.

Note on this clone: Its antigen is unknown.

The CDR3 has 15 residues. V was clipped by 3 bases and J by 8 bases; unmatched bases: 8. Germline CDR1 and CDR2: SGHNT and YYREEE (reference sequence). Libraries were prepared by immunoSEQ multiplex PCR; TCRdb keeps only in-frame clonotypes and omits some of them. The sample has about 130,000 clones, about 88% seen once. Sequencing used PBMCs. V usage is TRBV5-4 and J usage is TRBJ1-6; 7 nucleotides align to TRBD1. This TCR derives from a young man in good health and CMV-seronegative. The CDR3 DNA follows: TGTGCCAGCAGCTATGACAGGGAGGCTTATTCACCCCTCCACTTT. Translating it yields CASSYDREAYSPLHF. Drawing the rest from reference TRBV5-4 and TRBJ1-6, the complete variable domain is ETGVTQSPTHLIKTRGQQVTLRCSSQSGHNTVSWYQQALGQGPQFIFQYYREEENGRGNFPPRFSGLQFPNYSSELNVNALELDDSALYLCASSYDREAYSPLHFGNGTRLTVT.